The entry that follows covers one T cell receptor (beta chain) sequence. The sample comes from a study of blood T cell repertoires in COVID-19. Background on the study: Samples came from the United States, Italy and Spain, spanning acute and convalescent COVID-19. Nucleic acid was either cDNA or gDNA, and it came from T cells, B-cell-depleted T cells, or PBMCs.

Germline V gene lookup returns CDR1 SGHAT and CDR2 FQDESV (reference sequence). The CDR3 spans 13 residues. V lost 2 bases and J lost 2, with 7 bases in between. Original data processing: Amplification from reference gene primers served as the basis for estimated nucleated cell counts. The repertoire was sequenced with immunoSEQ multiplex PCR; TCRdb's copy has only in-frame clones and lacks some. V and J calls plus clone size are reproduced from that table; the DNA served to infer D and trimming. The data contain about 260,000 clones, around four fifths of them seen just once; the ten biggest clones take up around 4%.

Material: peripheral blood. The TCR comes from a man aged 55 to 69 with acute or convalescent COVID-19. The rearrangement joins TRBV11-1 to TRBJ2-7; D unclear. In nucleotides, the CDR3 is TGTGCCAGCAGCTTAATCCGTCCCTACGAGCAGTACTTC. Protein sequence: CASSLIRPYEQYF.